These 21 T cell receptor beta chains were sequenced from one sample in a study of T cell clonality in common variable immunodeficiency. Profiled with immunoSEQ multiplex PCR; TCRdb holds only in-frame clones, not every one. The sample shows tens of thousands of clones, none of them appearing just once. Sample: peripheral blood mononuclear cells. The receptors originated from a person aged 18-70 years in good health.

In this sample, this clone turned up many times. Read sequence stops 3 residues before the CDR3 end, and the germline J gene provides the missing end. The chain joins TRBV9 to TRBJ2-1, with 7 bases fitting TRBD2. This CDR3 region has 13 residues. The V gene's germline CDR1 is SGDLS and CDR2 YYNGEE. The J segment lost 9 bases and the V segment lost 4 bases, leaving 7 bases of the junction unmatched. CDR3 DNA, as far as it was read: TGTGCCAGCAGCCGTACTAGCGAGGGTGAG. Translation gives CASSRTSEGE. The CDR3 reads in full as CASSRTSEGEQFF.

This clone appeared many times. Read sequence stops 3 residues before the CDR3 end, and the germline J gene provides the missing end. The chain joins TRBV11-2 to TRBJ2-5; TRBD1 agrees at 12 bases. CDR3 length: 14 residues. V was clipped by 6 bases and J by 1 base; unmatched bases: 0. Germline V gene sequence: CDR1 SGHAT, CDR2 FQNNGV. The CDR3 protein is CASRGQGAQETQYF. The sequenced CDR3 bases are TGTGCCAGCAGGGGACAGGGGGCCCAAGAGACC. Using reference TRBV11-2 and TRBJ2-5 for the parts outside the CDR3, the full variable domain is EAGVAQSPRYKIIEKRQSVAFWCNPISGHATLYWYQQILGQGPKLLIQFQNNGVVDDSQLPKDRFSAERLKGVDSTLKIQPAKLEDSAVYLCASRGQGAQETQYFGPGTRLLVL.

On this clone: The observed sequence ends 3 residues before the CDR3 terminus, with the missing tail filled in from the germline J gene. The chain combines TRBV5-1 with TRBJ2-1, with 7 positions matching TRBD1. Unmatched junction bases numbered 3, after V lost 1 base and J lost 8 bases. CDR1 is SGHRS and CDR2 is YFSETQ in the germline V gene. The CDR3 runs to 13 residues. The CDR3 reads CASSLNRGDEQFF. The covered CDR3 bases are TGCGCCAGCAGCTTGAACAGGGGCGATGAG.

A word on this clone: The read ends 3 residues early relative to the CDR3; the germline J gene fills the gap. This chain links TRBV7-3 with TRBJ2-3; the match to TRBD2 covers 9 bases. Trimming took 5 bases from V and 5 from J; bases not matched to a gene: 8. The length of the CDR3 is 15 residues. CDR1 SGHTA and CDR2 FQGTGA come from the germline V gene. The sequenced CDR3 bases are TGTGCCAGCAGCCGCGGGGGGGCCCAAGGAGATACG. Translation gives CASSRGGAQGDT. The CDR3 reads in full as CASSRGGAQGDTQYF. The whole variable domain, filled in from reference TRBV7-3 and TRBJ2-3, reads GAGVSQTPSNKVTEKGKYVELRCDPISGHTALYWYRQSLGQGPEFLIYFQGTGAADDSGLPNDRFFAVRPEGSVSTLKIQRTERGDSAVYLCASSRGGAQGDTQYFGPGTRLTVL.

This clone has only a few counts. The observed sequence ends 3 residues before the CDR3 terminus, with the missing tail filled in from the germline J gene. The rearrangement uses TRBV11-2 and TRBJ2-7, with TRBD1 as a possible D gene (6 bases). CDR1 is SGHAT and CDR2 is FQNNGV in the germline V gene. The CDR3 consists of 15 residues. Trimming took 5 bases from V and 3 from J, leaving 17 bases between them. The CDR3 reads CASSLRQAGSYEQYF. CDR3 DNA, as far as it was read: TGTGCCAGCAGCCTTCGACAGGCTGGGAGCTACGAG.

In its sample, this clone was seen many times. The covered CDR3 bases are TGTGCCATCAGTGACAGGGTAGGGTCCTACGAG. Its translation: CAISDRVGSYE. The full CDR3 protein reads CAISDRVGSYEQYF. The chain carries TRBV10-3 and TRBJ2-7; D is possibly TRBD1 (5 bases). The read terminates 3 residues before the CDR3 end, so the remaining end is supplied by the germline J gene. CDR3 size: 14 residues. Germline CDR1 and CDR2: ENHRY and SYGVKD. Trimming removed 3 bases from V and 1 base from J, with 10 bases in between.

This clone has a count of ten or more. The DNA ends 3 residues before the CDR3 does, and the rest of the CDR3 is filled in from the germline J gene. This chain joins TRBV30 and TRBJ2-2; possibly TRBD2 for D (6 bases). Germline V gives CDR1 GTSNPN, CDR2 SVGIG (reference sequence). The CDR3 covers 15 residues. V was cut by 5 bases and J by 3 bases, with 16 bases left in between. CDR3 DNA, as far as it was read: TGTGCCTGGGGGGGGTACACGGGATACACCGGGGAG. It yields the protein CAWGGYTGYTGE. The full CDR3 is CAWGGYTGYTGELFF.

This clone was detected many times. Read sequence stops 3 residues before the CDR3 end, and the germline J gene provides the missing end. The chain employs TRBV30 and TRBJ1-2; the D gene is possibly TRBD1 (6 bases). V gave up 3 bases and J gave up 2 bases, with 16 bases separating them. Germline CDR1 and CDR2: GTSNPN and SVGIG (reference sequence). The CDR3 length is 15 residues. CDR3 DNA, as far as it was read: TGTGCCTGGAGCTTAAACAGGGTGGGCAACTATGGC. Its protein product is CAWSLNRVGNYG. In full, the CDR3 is CAWSLNRVGNYGYTF.

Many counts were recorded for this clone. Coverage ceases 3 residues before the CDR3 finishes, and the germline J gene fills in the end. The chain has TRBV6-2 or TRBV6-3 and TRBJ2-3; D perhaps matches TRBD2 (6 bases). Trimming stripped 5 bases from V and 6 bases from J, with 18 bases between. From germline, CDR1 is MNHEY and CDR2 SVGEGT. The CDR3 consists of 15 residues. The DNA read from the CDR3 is TGTGCCAGCAGTACCCGACACCGGGGGTCGGATACG. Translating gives CASSTRHRGSDT. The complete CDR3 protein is CASSTRHRGSDTQYF.

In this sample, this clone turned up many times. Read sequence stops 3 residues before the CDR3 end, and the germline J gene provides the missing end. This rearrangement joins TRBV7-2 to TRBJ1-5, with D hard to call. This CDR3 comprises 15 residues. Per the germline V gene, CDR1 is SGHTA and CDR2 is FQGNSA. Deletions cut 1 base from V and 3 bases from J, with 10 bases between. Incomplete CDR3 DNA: TGTGCCAGCAGCTTAGGCGGATCTACCAATCAGCCC. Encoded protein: CASSLGGSTNQP. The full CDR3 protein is CASSLGGSTNQPQHF.

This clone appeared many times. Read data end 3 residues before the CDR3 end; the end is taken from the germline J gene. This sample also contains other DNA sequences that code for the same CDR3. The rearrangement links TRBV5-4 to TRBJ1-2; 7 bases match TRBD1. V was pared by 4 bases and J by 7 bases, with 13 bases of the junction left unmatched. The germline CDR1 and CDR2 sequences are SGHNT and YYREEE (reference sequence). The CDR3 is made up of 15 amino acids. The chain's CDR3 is CASSPPAQGDSGYTF. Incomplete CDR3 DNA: TGTGCCAGCAGCCCACCCGCGCAGGGGGACTCTGGC. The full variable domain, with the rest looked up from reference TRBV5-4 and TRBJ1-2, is ETGVTQSPTHLIKTRGQQVTLRCSSQSGHNTVSWYQQALGQGPQFIFQYYREEENGRGNFPPRFSGLQFPNYSSELNVNALELDDSALYLCASSPPAQGDSGYTFGSGTRLTVV.

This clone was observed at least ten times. The CDR3 DNA, read in part, is TGTGCCAGCAGCTTCGGAGAGAGACAGGCTCTTAATTCACCC. Amino acids: CASSFGERQALNSP. The CDR3, in full, reads CASSFGERQALNSPLHF. The chain combines TRBV7-6 with TRBJ1-6; D might be TRBD1 (6 bases). The read halts 3 residues ahead of the CDR3 end, with the missing end drawn from the germline J gene. Germline assignment: CDR1 SGHVS and CDR2 FNYEAQ. This CDR3 comprises 17 residues. Trimming removed 3 bases at V and 6 bases at J, with 18 bases between.

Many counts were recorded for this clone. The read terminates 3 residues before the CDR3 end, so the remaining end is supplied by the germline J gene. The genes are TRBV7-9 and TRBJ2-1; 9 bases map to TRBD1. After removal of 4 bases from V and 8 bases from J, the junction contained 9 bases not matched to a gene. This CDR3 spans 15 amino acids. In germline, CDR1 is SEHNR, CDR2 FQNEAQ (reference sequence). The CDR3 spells CASSSGQGIRDEQFF. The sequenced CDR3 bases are TGTGCCAGCAGCTCCGGACAGGGGATCAGGGATGAG.

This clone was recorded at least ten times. CDR3 loop: CASSQEGSGQPQHF. The CDR3 DNA, read in part, is TGTGCCAGCAGCCAAGAAGGATCGGGTCAGCCC. This rearrangement joins TRBV4-2 to TRBJ1-5; D not resolved. The DNA ends 3 residues before the CDR3 does, and the rest of the CDR3 is filled in from the germline J gene. The CDR3 is 14 amino acids. V was trimmed by 0 bases and J by 6 bases, leaving 9 bases between them. Germline loops: CDR1 LGHNA, CDR2 YNFKEQ.

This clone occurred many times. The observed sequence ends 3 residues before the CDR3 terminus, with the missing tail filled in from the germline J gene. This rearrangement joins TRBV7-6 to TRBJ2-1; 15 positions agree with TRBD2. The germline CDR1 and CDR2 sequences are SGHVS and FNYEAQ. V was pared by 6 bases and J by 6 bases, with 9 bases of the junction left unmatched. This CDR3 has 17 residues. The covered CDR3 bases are TGTGCCAGCAGGGGGGGACTAGCGGGGGGATACCCCAATGAG. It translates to CASRGGLAGGYPNE. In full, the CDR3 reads CASRGGLAGGYPNEQFF.

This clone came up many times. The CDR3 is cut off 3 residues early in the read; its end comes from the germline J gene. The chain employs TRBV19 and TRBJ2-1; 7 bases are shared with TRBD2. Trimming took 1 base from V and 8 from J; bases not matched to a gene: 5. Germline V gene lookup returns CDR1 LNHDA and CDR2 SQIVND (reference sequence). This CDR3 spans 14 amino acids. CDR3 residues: CASSIAGGGDEQFF. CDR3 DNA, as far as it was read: TGTGCCAGTAGTATAGCGGGGGGAGGGGATGAG.

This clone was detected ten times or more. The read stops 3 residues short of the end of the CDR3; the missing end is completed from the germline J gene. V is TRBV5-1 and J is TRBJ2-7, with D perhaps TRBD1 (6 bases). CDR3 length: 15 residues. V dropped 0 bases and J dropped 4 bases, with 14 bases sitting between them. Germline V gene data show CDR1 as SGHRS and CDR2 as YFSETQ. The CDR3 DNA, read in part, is TGCGCCAGCAGCTTGGTTTCGGACAGCTATTACGAG. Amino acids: CASSLVSDSYYE. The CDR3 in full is CASSLVSDSYYEQYF.

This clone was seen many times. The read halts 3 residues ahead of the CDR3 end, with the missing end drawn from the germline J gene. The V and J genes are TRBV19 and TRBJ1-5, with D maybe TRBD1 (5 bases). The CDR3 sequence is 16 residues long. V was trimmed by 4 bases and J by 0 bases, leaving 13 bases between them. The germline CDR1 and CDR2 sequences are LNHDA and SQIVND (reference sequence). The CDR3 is CASSTGWTYSNQPQHF. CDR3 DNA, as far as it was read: TGTGCCAGTAGTACAGGGTGGACATATAGCAATCAGCCC.

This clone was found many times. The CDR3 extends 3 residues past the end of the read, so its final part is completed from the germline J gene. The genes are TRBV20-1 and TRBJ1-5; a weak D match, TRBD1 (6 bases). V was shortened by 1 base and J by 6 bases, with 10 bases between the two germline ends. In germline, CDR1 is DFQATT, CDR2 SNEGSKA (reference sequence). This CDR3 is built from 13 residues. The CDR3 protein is CSARGAQGQPQHF. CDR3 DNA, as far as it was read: TGCAGTGCTAGAGGCGCACAGGGTCAGCCC.

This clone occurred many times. The DNA read from the CDR3 is TGTGCCAGTTCGGGCGGGAGGTTAGAGACC. It translates to CASSGGRLET. The whole CDR3 is CASSGGRLETQYF. The chain has TRBV7-2 and TRBJ2-5; 8 nucleotides agree with TRBD2. The read finishes 3 residues shy of the CDR3 end, and the germline J gene is used to complete it. The CDR3 runs 13 residues. From germline, CDR1 is SGHTA and CDR2 FQGNSA. The V gene end was trimmed by 9 bases and the J gene end by 4 bases; junction bases not matched to a gene: 7.

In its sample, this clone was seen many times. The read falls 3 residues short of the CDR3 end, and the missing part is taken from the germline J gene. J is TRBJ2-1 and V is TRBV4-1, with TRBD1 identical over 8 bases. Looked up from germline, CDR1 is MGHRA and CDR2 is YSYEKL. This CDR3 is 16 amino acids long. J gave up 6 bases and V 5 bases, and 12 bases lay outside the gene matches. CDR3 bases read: TGCGCCAGCAGCAAGACAGGGGCACCCGGGGGCAATGAG. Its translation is CASSKTGAPGGNE. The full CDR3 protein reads CASSKTGAPGGNEQFF.